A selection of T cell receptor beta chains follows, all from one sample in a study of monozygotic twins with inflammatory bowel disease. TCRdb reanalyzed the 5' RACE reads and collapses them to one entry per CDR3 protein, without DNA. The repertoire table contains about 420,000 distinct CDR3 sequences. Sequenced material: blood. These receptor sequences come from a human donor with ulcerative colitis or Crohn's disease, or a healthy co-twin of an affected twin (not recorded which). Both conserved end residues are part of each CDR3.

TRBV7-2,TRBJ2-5,CASNPTWGRTQETQYF
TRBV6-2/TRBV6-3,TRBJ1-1,CASSYWTGVNTEAFF
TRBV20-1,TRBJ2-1,CSARVRGGRNEQFF
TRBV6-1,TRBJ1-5,CASSPGQGVRQPQHF
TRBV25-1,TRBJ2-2,CASSRGEINTGELFF
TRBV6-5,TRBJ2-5,CASSYLGVSSSGQETQYF
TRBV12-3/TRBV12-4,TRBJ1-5,CASSFRDITQPQHF
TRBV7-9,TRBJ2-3,CASSSTSGRTDTQYF
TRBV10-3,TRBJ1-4,CAISGTGGNEKLFF
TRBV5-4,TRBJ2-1,CASSSQTSGNEQFF
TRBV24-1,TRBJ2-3,CATSDSGGRTDTQYF
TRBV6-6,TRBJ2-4,CASSYSLGNIQYF
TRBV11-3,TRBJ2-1,CASSPPGLLNEQFF
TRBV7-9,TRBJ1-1,CASSREMGGTEAFF
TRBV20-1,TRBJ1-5,CSATSGDQPQHF